The present TCR beta chain was sequenced within a study of early T cells in non-severe SARS-CoV-2 infection listed by TCRdb under 2021. A note on the overall study: Because TCR sequencing relied on bulk RNA taken from unsorted whole blood, pairing of alpha and beta chains was not possible. Summary of the overall study and its limitations: VDJdb matching was skewed toward anti-spike CD8 responses, so virus-specific expansions were likely underestimated and private and CD4 specificities were missed.

The germline V gene gives CDR1 as SGHTA and CDR2 as FQGNSA. From the cysteine through the phenylalanine, the CDR3 covers 16 amino acids. CDR3 DNA is the only sequence kept; it has 48 bases, read in frame from the first base. Trimming accounts for 2 bases at V and 4 bases at J, while the number of junction bases matched to no gene is 6. The study was a case-control design nested within a healthcare worker cohort in London, UK, with weekly nasopharyngeal swab PCR tests and blood sampling. Healthcare workers were recruited during the week of the UK lockdown, between 23 and 31 March 2020, and followed weekly for up to about 15 weeks. The table lists this clonotype with a few counts. Its antigen has not been determined. No much larger clone is present one base from it, and per-base qualities are unavailable. The receptor library was made with 5' RACE. TCRdb lists the instrument as NextSeq 500. In the TCR library protocol, unique molecular identifiers were attached to individual cDNA molecules to correct for PCR bias and sequencing error. Sequencing covered both TCR alpha and beta chains, and within each sample the abundances of alpha and beta sequences were tightly co-correlated. The authors processed their data as follows. V gene, J gene and CDR3 annotation of TCR sequences was performed with Decombinator V4. TCRs were defined as expanded if a significant change between any two time points was detected under a Poisson model with p below 0.0001. TCR abundances were normalised to the total number of TCRs sequenced in each sample and reported as counts per million. MAIT TCRs were defined by TRAV1-2 paired with TRAJ12, TRAJ20 or TRAJ33, and iNKT TCRs by TRAV10 paired with TRAJ18. VDJdb, accessed on 1 November 2021, was searched for TCRs annotated for CMV, EBV and SARS-CoV-2, and TCRs annotated for more than one antigen were excluded. The public reads were reprocessed in TCRdb via fastp at Q25 and MiXCR, keeping in-frame beta chains. For every CDR3 protein sequence, its rows merge into one entry that carries the most common genes and DNA. The V and J calls shown here were made by TCRdb, not taken from the authors' results. The sample records over 100,000 distinct CDR3 sequences, around 12% of which are singletons. The top ten clones comprise 5.5% to 7% of the sample.

Sequencing was performed on whole blood. This receptor was obtained from an adult who was a healthcare worker with PCR-confirmed SARS-CoV-2 infection or an uninfected control (not recorded which). The rearranged segments are TRBV7-2 and TRBJ2-1, with 9 central nucleotides matching TRBD2. The CDR3 region: CASSLPGTSRYNEQFF. The nucleotide sequence reads as follows: TGTGCCAGCAGCTTACCCGGGACTAGCAGGTACAATGAGCAGTTCTTC.